Listed below are T cell receptor beta chains from one sample, sequenced in a study of T cell changes during pregnancy in multiple sclerosis. The protocol was immunoSEQ multiplex PCR, while the TCRdb copy is restricted to in-frame clones and leaves out a portion. Of 70,000 to 95,000 clones listed, 85% to 95% are singletons. Sample: peripheral blood, taken after pregnancy. These receptors were taken from a female donor in good health, enrolled as a control in a pregnancy study. Both conserved end residues are part of each CDR3. A D gene is named only where the DNA matches it firmly. Part of the rows lack a size; the others show once, few, many or a class for expanded clones.

>TRBJ2-2|TRBD1|NA|TRBV25-1
CASMDRPNTGELFF
TGTGCCAGCATGGACAGGCCGAACACCGGGGAGCTGTTTTTT
>TRBJ2-2|TRBD2|NA|TRBV27
CASSKTTGVAGGAGELFF
TGTGCCAGCAGTAAAACAACGGGGGTAGCGGGAGGGGCTGGGGAGCTGTTTTTT
>TRBJ2-1|TRBD2|NA|TRBV11-1
CASSLVAGGTHEQFF
TGTGCCAGCAGCTTAGTGGCGGGAGGGACCCATGAGCAGTTCTTC
>TRBJ2-7|TRBD2|once|TRBV28
CASSGSPSGSYEQYF
TGTGCCAGCAGTGGGTCCCCTAGCGGGAGCTACGAGCAGTACTTC
>TRBJ2-3|TRBD1|NA|TRBV4-3
CASSQERGPDTQYF
TGCGCCAGCAGCCAGGAGAGGGGGCCAGATACGCAGTATTTT
>TRBJ1-1|TRBD1|NA|TRBV5-4
CASSLFNQGANTEAFF
TGTGCCAGCAGCTTGTTTAATCAGGGGGCGAACACTGAAGCTTTCTTT
>TRBJ2-2|NA|NA|TRBV7-3
CASSLVLAGELFF
TGTGCCAGCAGCCTCGTTCTCGCCGGGGAGCTGTTTTTT
>TRBJ2-2|TRBD2|NA|TRBV7-8
CASSNPNNLAGVTNTGELFF
TGTGCCAGCAGCAATCCTAACAACCTAGCGGGGGTCACTAACACCGGGGAGCTGTTTTTT
>TRBJ2-1|TRBD2|NA|TRBV10-3
CAISGSDGTSGYNEQFF
TGTGCCATCAGTGGGTCGGACGGGACTAGCGGTTACAATGAGCAGTTCTTC
>TRBJ1-2|TRBD1|once|TRBV19
CASSVNPGQAPYGYTF
TGTGCCAGTAGTGTGAATCCGGGACAGGCTCCCTATGGCTACACCTTC
>TRBJ2-3|TRBD2|NA|TRBV15
CATSQGLAGGLTDTQYF
TGTGCCACCAGCCAGGGACTAGCGGGAGGCCTTACAGATACGCAGTATTTT
>TRBJ2-1|NA|once|TRBV5-1
CASSPGVHTSYNEQFF
TGCGCCAGCAGCCCTGGAGTGCATACCTCCTACAATGAGCAGTTCTTC